Listed below are T cell receptor beta chains from one sample, sequenced in a study of blood T cell repertoires in COVID-19. Sequencing was performed with immunoSEQ multiplex PCR; in TCRdb, only in-frame clones are kept and a portion is missing. The sample consists of approximately 140,000 clones, just under 85% of them appearing once. The specimen sequenced was PBMCs or T cells enriched from blood (not recorded which). The receptor source for this set is a woman aged 45 to 65 with acute COVID-19. Each CDR3 is given with its conserved first and last residue. Fields, in order: clone size, D gene, J gene, V gene, CDR3 protein, CDR3 DNA. The D gene is left open where the match is weak. The size entry is marked missing in some rows and otherwise reads once, few, many or a size class.

NA TRBD2 TRBJ2-5 TRBV19 CASSKGLAGEETQYF TGTGCCAGTAGTAAAGGACTAGCGGGAGAGGAGACCCAGTACTTC
NA TRBD1 TRBJ2-2 TRBV29-1 CSAGQGDTGELFF TGCAGCGCGGGACAGGGGGACACCGGGGAGCTGTTTTTT
NA NA TRBJ1-2 TRBV19 CASSLGRLARDGYTF TGTGCCAGTAGTTTGGGTCGGCTCGCTCGGGATGGCTACACCTTC
few NA TRBJ1-1 TRBV19 CASSGPQDYTEAFF TGTGCCAGTAGTGGGCCGCAAGATTACACTGAAGCTTTCTTT
once NA TRBJ2-3 TRBV12-3/TRBV12-4 CASGSTGTDTQYF TGTGCCAGCGGTAGCACTGGCACAGATACGCAGTATTTT
NA TRBD2 TRBJ2-1 TRBV7-3 CASSSRGGNEQFF TGTGCCAGCAGCTCACGCGGGGGGAATGAGCAGTTCTTC
few NA TRBJ2-3 TRBV24-1 CATSDARSTDTQYF TGTGCCACCAGTGATGCGAGGAGCACAGATACGCAGTATTTT
NA NA TRBJ2-1 TRBV5-1 CASSQNFNEQFF TGCGCCAGCAGCCAAAATTTCAATGAGCAGTTCTTC
NA TRBD1 TRBJ2-1 TRBV24-1 CATSDIQGASVNEQFF TGTGCCACCAGTGATATACAGGGGGCTAGTGTCAATGAGCAGTTCTTC
NA TRBD1 TRBJ2-7 TRBV30 CAWNAGTAFYEQYF TGTGCCTGGAATGCCGGGACAGCTTTCTACGAGCAGTACTTC
few TRBD1 TRBJ1-1 TRBV5-6 CASSWEQGVTEAFF TGTGCCAGCAGCTGGGAACAGGGGGTCACTGAAGCTTTCTTT
NA NA TRBJ2-1 TRBV2 CASSAEGGTFSEQFF TGTGCCAGCAGTGCTGAGGGAGGGACATTTAGCGAGCAGTTCTTC
NA NA TRBJ2-1 TRBV4-3 CASSPPGRDEQFF TGCGCCAGCAGCCCCCCCGGCAGGGATGAGCAGTTCTTC
few NA TRBJ1-2 TRBV21-1 CASSKEAGIPPNYGYTF TGTGCCAGCAGCAAAGAGGCAGGGATCCCTCCTAACTATGGCTACACCTTC
NA NA TRBJ1-6 TRBV7-2 CASSPGPPKHSPLHF TGTGCCAGCAGCCCGGGTCCGCCAAAACATTCACCCCTCCACTTT
NA NA TRBJ1-3 TRBV28 CASSNAGNTIYF TGTGCCAGCAGCAACGCCGGGAACACCATATATTTT
NA TRBD1 TRBJ2-3 TRBV5-1 CASSLGGTASSTDTQYF TGCGCCAGCAGCTTGGGGGGGACAGCCTCTAGCACAGATACGCAGTATTTT
NA TRBD1 TRBJ2-5 TRBV24-1 CATSDRGDRQETQYF TGTGCCACCAGTGATCGCGGGGACAGGCAAGAGACCCAGTACTTC
NA TRBD2 TRBJ2-3 TRBV11-2 CASSFLPGLVRDTQYF TGTGCCAGCAGCTTTCTACCGGGACTAGTTCGAGATACGCAGTATTTT
NA NA TRBJ1-1 TRBV7-8 CASSLGMNTEAFF TGTGCCAGCAGCTTGGGCATGAACACTGAAGCTTTCTTT
few TRBD1 TRBJ1-2 TRBV4-1 CASSQEDRGGYGYTF TGCGCCAGCAGCCAAGAGGACAGGGGAGGCTATGGCTACACCTTC
once NA TRBJ1-5 TRBV2 CASSALTENQPQHF TGTGCCAGCAGTGCTCTGACAGAAAATCAGCCCCAGCATTTT
NA NA TRBJ2-3 TRBV30 CAWTPRRGTYTQYF TGTGCCTGGACCCCCCGGAGGGGCACATATACGCAGTATTTT
NA NA TRBJ2-3 TRBV6-6 CASRLADVPTDTQYF TGTGCCAGCAGATTAGCGGACGTCCCAACAGATACGCAGTATTTT
once NA TRBJ2-5 TRBV27 CASSLAVQETQYF TGTGCCAGCAGTTTAGCAGTCCAAGAGACCCAGTACTTC
NA TRBD1 TRBJ1-1 TRBV6-5 CASSTGVGTEAFF TGTGCCAGCAGCACAGGGGTGGGCACTGAAGCTTTCTTT
NA NA TRBJ2-7 TRBV11-3 CASSFTWAHAQYF TGTGCCAGCAGCTTTACTTGGGCCCACGCCCAGTACTTC
once TRBD1 TRBJ2-7 TRBV3-1/TRBV3-2 CASSHLNRGLSVEQYF TGTGCCAGCAGCCACCTAAACAGGGGGCTATCGGTCGAGCAGTACTTC
NA TRBD2 TRBJ2-2 TRBV10-3 CAISDAGDTGELFF TGTGCCATCAGTGATGCGGGGGACACCGGGGAGCTGTTTTTT
NA NA TRBJ1-5 TRBV4-1 CASSQDGQSNQPQHF TGCGCCAGCAGCCAAGATGGGCAGAGCAATCAGCCCCAGCATTTT
NA TRBD1 TRBJ2-7 TRBV4-3 CASSQDWGQGVGEQYF TGCGCCAGCAGCCAAGATTGGGGACAGGGGGTTGGCGAGCAGTACTTC
NA NA TRBJ1-3 TRBV12-3/TRBV12-4 CASTLYSGNTIYF TGTGCCAGCACCCTTTACTCTGGAAACACCATATATTTT
NA NA TRBJ1-2 TRBV10-3 CAISGVLGVTDGYTF TGTGCCATCAGTGGGGTCCTAGGGGTCACTGATGGCTACACCTTC
NA TRBD2 TRBJ2-3 TRBV9 CASSVDPGGPGTDTQYF TGTGCCAGCAGCGTAGATCCGGGAGGGCCCGGCACAGATACGCAGTATTTT
NA TRBD2 TRBJ2-3 TRBV23-1 CASSPSGTTSSDTQYF TGCGCCAGCAGTCCTAGCGGGACCACGAGTTCTGATACGCAGTATTTT
NA TRBD2 TRBJ2-1 TRBV9 CASSPRRTSGSNEQFF TGTGCCAGCAGCCCCCGGCGGACTAGCGGGAGCAATGAGCAGTTCTTC
NA TRBD1 TRBJ1-6 TRBV19 CASSIQGQGALNSPLHF TGTGCCAGTAGTATTCAGGGACAGGGGGCGCTTAATTCACCCCTCCACTTT
NA TRBD1 TRBJ1-4 TRBV4-2 CASSAPGTGGEKLFF TGTGCCAGCAGCGCCCCGGGGACAGGAGGCGAAAAACTGTTTTTT
NA TRBD2 TRBJ2-2 TRBV2 CASSVLAGVRELFF TGTGCCAGCAGTGTACTAGCGGGAGTTCGGGAGCTGTTTTTT
NA NA TRBJ2-7 TRBV27 CASSPRTGNSYEQYF TGTGCCAGCAGTCCACGGACGGGGAACTCCTACGAGCAGTACTTC
NA NA TRBJ2-3 TRBV27 CASSLGALPHTDTQYF TGTGCCAGCAGTTTAGGGGCTCTGCCGCACACAGATACGCAGTATTTT
NA TRBD1 TRBJ2-7 TRBV18 CASSQVPTGTGEREQYF TGTGCCAGCTCTCAGGTTCCTACCGGGACAGGGGAAAGAGAGCAGTACTTC
NA TRBD1 TRBJ2-2 TRBV9 CASSRMDRATGELFF TGTGCCAGTTCGAGAATGGACAGGGCCACCGGGGAGCTGTTTTTT
NA NA TRBJ2-3 TRBV2 CASSEPGADTQYF TGTGCCAGCAGTGAACCAGGGGCAGATACGCAGTATTTT
NA NA TRBJ2-7 TRBV7-9 CASSLEVGVYEQYF TGTGCCAGCAGCTTAGAGGTAGGGGTCTACGAGCAGTACTTC
NA NA TRBJ2-1 TRBV7-9 CASSLDGYRGNEQFF TGTGCCAGCAGCTTAGATGGATACCGGGGCAATGAGCAGTTCTTC
NA TRBD2 TRBJ2-1 TRBV7-2 CASSLVSGSSSYNEQFF TGTGCCAGCAGCTTGGTTAGCGGGAGTTCCTCCTACAATGAGCAGTTCTTC
NA NA TRBJ2-1 TRBV11-3 CASSVQGYYNEQFF TGTGCCAGCAGCGTCCAGGGCTACTACAATGAGCAGTTCTTC
NA TRBD2 TRBJ2-7 TRBV19 CASSIHTSGSYEQYF TGTGCCAGTAGTATCCATACTAGCGGGAGTTACGAGCAGTACTTC
NA TRBD1 TRBJ1-5 TRBV2 CASSEGQGGLRGQPQHF TGTGCCAGCAGTGAAGGACAGGGGGGTCTAAGGGGTCAGCCCCAGCATTTT